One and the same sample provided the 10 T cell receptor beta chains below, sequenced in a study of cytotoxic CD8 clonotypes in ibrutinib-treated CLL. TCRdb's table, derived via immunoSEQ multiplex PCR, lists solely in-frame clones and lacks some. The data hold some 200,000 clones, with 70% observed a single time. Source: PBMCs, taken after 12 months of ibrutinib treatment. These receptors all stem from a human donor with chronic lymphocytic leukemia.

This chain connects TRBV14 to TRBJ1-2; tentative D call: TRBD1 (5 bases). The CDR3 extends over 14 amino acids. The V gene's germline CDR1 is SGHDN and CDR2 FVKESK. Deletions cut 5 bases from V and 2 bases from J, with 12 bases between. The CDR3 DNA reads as TGTGCCAGCAGCTCCCAGGGCATAAACTATGGCTACACCTTC. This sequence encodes CASSSQGINYGYTF.

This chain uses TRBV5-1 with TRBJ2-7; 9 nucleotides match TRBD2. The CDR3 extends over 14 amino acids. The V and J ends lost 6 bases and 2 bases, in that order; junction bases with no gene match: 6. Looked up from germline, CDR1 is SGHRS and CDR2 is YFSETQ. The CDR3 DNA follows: TGCGCCAGCACCGTAGCGGGAGTGACCTACGAGCAGTACTTC. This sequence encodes CASTVAGVTYEQYF.

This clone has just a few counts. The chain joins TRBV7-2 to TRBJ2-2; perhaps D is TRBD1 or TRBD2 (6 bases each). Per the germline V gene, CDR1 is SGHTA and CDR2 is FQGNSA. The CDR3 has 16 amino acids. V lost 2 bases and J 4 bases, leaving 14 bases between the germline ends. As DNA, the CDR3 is TGTGCCAGCAGCTTAAGGGGGGCGGTCACCACCGGGGAGCTGTTTTTT. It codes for CASSLRGAVTTGELFF.

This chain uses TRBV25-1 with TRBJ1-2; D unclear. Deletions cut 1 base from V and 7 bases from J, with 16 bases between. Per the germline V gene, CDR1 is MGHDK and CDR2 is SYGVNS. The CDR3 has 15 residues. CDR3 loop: CASSESQGSSSGYTF. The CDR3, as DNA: TGTGCCAGCAGTGAATCCCAAGGGTCGTCGTCTGGCTACACCTTC.

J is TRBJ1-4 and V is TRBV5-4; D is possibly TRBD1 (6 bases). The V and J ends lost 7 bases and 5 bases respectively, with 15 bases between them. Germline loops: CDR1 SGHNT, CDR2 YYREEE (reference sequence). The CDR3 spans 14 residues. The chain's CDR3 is CASRPRDKNEKLFF. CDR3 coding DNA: TGTGCCAGCCGCCCCCGGGACAAAAATGAAAAACTGTTTTTT.

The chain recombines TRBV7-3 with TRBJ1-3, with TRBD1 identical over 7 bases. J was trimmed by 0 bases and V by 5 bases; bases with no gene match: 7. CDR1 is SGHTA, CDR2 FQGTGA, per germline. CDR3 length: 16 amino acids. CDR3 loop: CASSMGQLNSGNTIYF. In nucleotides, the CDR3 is TGTGCCAGCAGCATGGGACAGCTCAACTCTGGAAACACCATATATTTT.

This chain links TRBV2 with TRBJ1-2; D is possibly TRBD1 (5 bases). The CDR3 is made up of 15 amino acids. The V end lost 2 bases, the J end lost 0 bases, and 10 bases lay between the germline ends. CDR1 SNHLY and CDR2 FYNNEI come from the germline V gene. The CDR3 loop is CASSEWQGSNYGYTF. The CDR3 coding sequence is TGTGCCAGCAGTGAATGGCAGGGTTCTAACTATGGCTACACCTTC. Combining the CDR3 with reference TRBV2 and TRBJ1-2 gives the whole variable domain EPEVTQTPSHQVTQMGQEVILRCVPISNHLYFYWYRQILGQKVEFLVSFYNNEISEKSEIFDDQFSVERPDGSNFTLKIRSTKLEDSAMYFCASSEWQGSNYGYTFGSGTRLTVV.

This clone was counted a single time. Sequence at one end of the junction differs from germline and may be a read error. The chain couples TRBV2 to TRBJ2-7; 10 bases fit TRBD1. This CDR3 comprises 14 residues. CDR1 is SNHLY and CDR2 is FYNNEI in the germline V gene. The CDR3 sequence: CASRVGQGVYGQYF. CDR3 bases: TGTGCCAGCAGGGTAGGACAGGGGGTTTACGGGCAGTACTTC.

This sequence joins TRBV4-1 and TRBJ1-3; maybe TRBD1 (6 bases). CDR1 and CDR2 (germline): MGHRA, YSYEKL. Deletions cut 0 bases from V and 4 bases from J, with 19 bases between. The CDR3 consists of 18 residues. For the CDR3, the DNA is TGCGCCAGCAGCCAAGATGTCGCGCAGGGGCTAGGAGGAAACACCATATATTTT. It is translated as CASSQDVAQGLGGNTIYF.

The CDR3 sequence: CASSPQQGGPHEQYF. CDR3 bases: TGTGCCAGCAGTCCGCAACAGGGGGGGCCCCACGAGCAGTACTTC. V and J are TRBV6-6 and TRBJ2-7; D might be TRBD1 (8 bases). Looked up from germline, CDR1 is MNHNY and CDR2 is SVGAGI (reference sequence). The V end lost 5 bases, the J end lost 5 bases, and 19 bases lay between the germline ends. The CDR3 is 15 residues long.